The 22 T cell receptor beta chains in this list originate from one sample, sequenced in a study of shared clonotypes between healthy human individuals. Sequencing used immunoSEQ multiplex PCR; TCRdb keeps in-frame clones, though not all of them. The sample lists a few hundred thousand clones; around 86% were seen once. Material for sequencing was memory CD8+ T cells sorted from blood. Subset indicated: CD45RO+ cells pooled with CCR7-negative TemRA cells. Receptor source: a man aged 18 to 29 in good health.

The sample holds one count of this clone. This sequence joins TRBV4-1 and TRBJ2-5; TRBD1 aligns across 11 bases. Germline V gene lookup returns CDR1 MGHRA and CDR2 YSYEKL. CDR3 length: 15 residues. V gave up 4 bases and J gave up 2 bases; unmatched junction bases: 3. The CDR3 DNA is TGCGCCAGCAGCCCGGACAGGGGGCTGCAAGAGACCCAGTACTTC. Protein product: CASSPDRGLQETQYF.

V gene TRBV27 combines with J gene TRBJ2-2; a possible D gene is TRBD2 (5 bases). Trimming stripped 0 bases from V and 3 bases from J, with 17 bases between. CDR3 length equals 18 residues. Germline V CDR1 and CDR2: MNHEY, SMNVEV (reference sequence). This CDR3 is CASSLSNRVGEHTGELFF. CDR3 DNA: TGTGCCAGCAGTTTATCGAATAGGGTGGGAGAGCACACCGGGGAGCTGTTTTTT.

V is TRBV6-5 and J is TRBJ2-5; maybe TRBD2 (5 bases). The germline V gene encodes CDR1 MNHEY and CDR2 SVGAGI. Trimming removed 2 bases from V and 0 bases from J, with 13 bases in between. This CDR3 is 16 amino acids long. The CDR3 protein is CASSYIPLANQETQYF. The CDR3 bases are TGTGCCAGCAGTTACATTCCTCTAGCCAACCAAGAGACCCAGTACTTC.

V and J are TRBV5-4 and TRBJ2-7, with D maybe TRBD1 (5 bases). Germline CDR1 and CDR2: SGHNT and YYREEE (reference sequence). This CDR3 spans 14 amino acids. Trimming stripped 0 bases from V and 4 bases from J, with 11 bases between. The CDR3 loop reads CASSLGGAGYEQYF. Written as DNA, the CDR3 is TGTGCCAGCAGCTTGGGGGGCGCCGGTTACGAGCAGTACTTC. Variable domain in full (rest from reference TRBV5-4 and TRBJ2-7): ETGVTQSPTHLIKTRGQQVTLRCSSQSGHNTVSWYQQALGQGPQFIFQYYREEENGRGNFPPRFSGLQFPNYSSELNVNALELDDSALYLCASSLGGAGYEQYFGPGTRLTVT.

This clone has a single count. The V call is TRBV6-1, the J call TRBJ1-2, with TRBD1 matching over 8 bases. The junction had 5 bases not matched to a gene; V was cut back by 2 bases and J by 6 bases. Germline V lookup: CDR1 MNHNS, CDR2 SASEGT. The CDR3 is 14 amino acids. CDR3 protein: CASSELWTGHGYTF. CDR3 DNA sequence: TGTGCCAGCAGTGAACTCTGGACAGGGCATGGCTACACCTTC.

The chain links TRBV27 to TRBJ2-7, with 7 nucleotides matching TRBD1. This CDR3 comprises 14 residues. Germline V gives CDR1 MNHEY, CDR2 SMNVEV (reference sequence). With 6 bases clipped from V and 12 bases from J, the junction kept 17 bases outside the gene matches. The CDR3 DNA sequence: TGTGCCAGCAGCCCTGCAGGGGGAAGGACTCCACTGTACTTC. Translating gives CASSPAGGRTPLYF.

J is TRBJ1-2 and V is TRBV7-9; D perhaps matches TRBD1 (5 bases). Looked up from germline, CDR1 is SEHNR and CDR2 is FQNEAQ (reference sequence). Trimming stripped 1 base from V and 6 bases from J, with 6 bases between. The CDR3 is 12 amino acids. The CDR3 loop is CASSLVGDGYTF. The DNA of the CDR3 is TGTGCCAGCAGCTTAGTGGGGGATGGCTACACCTTC.

CDR3 sequence: CASTQWGAGETQYF. In DNA form, the CDR3 reads TGTGCCAGCACCCAGTGGGGGGCAGGGGAGACCCAGTACTTC. V usage is TRBV5-6 and J usage is TRBJ2-5; D is possibly TRBD1 or TRBD2 (6 bases each). The CDR3 consists of 14 residues. Germline V gives CDR1 SGHDT, CDR2 YYEEEE. V was shortened by 6 bases and J by 5 bases, with 17 bases between the two germline ends.

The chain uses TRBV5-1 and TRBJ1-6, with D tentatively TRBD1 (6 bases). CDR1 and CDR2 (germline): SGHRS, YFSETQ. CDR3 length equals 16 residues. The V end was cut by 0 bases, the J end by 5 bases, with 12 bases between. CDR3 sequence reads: CASSLAVGGNNSPLHF. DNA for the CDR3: TGCGCCAGCAGCTTGGCGGTAGGGGGTAATAATTCACCCCTCCACTTT.

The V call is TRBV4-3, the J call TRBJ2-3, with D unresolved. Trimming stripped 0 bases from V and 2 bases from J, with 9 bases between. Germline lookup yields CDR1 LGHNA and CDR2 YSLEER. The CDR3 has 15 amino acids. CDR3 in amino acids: CASSQDIDTTDTQYF. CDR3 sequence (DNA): TGCGCCAGCAGCCAAGATATTGACACCACAGATACGCAGTATTTT.

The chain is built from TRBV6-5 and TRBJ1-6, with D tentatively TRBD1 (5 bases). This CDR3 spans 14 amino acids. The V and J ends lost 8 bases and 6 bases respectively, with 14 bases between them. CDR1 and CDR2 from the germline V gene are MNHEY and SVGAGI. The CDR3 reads CASAYGAFNSPLHF. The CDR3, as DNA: TGTGCCAGCGCCTATGGGGCCTTTAATTCACCCCTCCACTTT.

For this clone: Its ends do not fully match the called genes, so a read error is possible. The CDR3 loop is CASRGDGPPAF. CDR3 DNA sequence: TGTGCCAGCAGGGGGGACGGCCCTCCGGCCTTC. V and J are TRBV7-9 and TRBJ1-2, with D perhaps matching TRBD1 (5 bases). Germline V lookup: CDR1 SEHNR, CDR2 FQNEAQ (reference sequence). This CDR3 region has 11 residues. Filled out from reference TRBV7-9 and TRBJ1-2, the complete variable domain reads DTGVSQNPRHKITKRGQNVTFRCDPISEHNRLYWYRQTLGQGPEFLTYFQNEAQLEKSRLLSDRFSAERPKGSFSTLEIQRTEQGDSAMYLCASRGDGPPAFGSGTRLTVV.

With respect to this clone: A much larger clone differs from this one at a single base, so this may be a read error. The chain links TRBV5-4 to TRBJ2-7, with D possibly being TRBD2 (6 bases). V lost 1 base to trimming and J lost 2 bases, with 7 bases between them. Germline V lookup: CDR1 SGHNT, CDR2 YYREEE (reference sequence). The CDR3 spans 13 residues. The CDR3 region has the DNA TGTGCCAGCAGCTTGAGGGAGGCCTACGAGCAGTACTTC. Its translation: CASSLREAYEQYF.

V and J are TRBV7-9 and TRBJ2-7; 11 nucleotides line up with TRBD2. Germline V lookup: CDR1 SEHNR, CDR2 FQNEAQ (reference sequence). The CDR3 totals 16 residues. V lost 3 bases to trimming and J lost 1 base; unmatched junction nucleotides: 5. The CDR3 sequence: CASSLSLAGGSYEQYF. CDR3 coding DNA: TGTGCCAGCAGCTTGTCGTTAGCGGGAGGGTCCTACGAGCAGTACTTC. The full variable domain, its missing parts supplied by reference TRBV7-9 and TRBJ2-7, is DTGVSQNPRHKITKRGQNVTFRCDPISEHNRLYWYRQTLGQGPEFLTYFQNEAQLEKSRLLSDRFSAERPKGSFSTLEIQRTEQGDSAMYLCASSLSLAGGSYEQYFGPGTRLTVT.

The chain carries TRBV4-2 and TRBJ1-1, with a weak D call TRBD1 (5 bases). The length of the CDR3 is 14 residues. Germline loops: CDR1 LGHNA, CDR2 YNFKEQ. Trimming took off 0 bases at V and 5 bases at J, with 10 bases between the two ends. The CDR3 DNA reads TGTGCCAGCAGCCAAGAGTGGGGGTGGACTGAAGCTTTCTTT. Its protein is CASSQEWGWTEAFF.

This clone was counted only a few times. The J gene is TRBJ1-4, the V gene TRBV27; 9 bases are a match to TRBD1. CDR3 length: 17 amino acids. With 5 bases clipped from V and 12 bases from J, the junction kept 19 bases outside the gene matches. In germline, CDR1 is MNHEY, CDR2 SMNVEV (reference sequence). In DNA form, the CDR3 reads TGTGCCAGCAGTCCGACCCCCCTGGACAGGGGAAATGAGCAACTGTTTTTT. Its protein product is CASSPTPLDRGNEQLFF.

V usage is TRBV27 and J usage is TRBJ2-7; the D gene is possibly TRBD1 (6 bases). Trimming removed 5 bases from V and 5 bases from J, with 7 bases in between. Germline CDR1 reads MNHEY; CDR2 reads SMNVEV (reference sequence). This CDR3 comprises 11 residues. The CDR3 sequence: CASSTGNEQYF. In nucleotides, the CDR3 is TGTGCCAGCAGTACAGGGAACGAGCAGTACTTC.

The CDR3 is CASSPVDSYGYTF. Here the CDR3 DNA reads TGTGCCAGCAGCCCGGTTGACAGCTATGGCTACACCTTC. This chain uses TRBV7-9 with TRBJ1-2, with D tentatively TRBD1 (5 bases). The ends were cut back, 5 bases at V and 4 bases at J, with 11 bases in the middle. Per germline, CDR1 SEHNR and CDR2 FQNEAQ (reference sequence). CDR3 size: 13 residues.

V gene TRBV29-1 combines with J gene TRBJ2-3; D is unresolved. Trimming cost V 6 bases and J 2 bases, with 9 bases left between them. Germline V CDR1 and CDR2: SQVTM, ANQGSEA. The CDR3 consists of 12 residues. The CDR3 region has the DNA TGCAGCGTCTTAGAAGACACAGATACGCAGTATTTT. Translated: CSVLEDTDTQYF.

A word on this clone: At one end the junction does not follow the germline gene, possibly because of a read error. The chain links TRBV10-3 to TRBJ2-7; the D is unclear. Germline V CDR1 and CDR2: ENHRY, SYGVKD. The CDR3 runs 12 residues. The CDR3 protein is CAISESYYATDF. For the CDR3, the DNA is TGTGCCATCAGTGAGTCATATTACGCAACGGACTTC.

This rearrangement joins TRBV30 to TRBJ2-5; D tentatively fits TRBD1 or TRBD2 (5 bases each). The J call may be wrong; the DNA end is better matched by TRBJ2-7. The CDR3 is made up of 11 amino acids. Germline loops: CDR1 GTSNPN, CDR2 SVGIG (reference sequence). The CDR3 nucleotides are TGTGCCTGGGGGACCTCATTCGAGCAGTACTTC. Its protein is CAWGTSFEQYF.

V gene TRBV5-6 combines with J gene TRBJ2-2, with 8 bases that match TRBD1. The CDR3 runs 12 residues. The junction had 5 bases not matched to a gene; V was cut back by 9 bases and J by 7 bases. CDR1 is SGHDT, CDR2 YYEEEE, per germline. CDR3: CATRQGNGELFF. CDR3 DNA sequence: TGTGCCACCCGACAGGGGAACGGGGAGCTGTTTTTT. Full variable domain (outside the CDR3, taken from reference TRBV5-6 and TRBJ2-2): DAGVTQSPTHLIKTRGQQVTLRCSPKSGHDTVSWYQQALGQGPQFIFQYYEEEERQRGNFPDRFSGHQFPNYSSELNVNALLLGDSALYLCATRQGNGELFFGEGSRLTVL.